Following are 8 T cell receptor beta chains from one sample sequenced in a study of shared clonotypes between healthy human individuals (TCRdb year 2020). The library was prepared using the immunoSEQ multiplex PCR assay. Drawn from immuneACCESS, this table holds only the in-frame rearrangements with V and J called that TCRdb kept. Clones are partly lost; checked studies trace under half to an unresolved V gene and leave the rest unexplained. A total of roughly 500,000 clones appear in this sample, approximately 95% of them only once. The top ten hold about 0.057% of the sample. The sample taken for sequencing was naive CD4+ T cells sorted from blood. The cell subset or site label, as the study defines it: CD45RA+ positively selected. The receptors come from a woman aged 25 to 39 in good health.

The rearrangement links TRBV5-4 to TRBJ2-2; 13 nucleotides align to TRBD2. The V and J ends lost 4 bases and 5 bases, in that order; junction bases with no gene match: 5. The CDR3 has 16 residues. Per the germline V gene, CDR1 is SGHNT and CDR2 is YYREEE (reference sequence). The CDR3 is CASSGLAGVATGELFF. The DNA for the CDR3 is TGTGCCAGCAGCGGACTAGCGGGAGTAGCTACCGGGGAGCTGTTTTTT.

The chain joins TRBV6-1 to TRBJ2-5; 10 positions match TRBD2. The CDR3 contains 15 residues. The ends lost 8 bases at V and 2 bases at J; junction bases unmatched: 8. CDR1 and CDR2 (germline): MNHNS, SASEGT. The CDR3 is CASGGAGGPQETQYF. DNA for the CDR3: TGTGCCAGCGGGGGAGCGGGAGGGCCGCAAGAGACCCAGTACTTC.

The V call is TRBV6-5, the J call TRBJ2-7, with TRBD2 as a possible D gene (5 bases). The CDR3 spans 12 residues. CDR1 is MNHEY and CDR2 is SVGAGI in the germline V gene. The germline V and J ends were trimmed by 7 bases and 2 bases, with 9 bases remaining between them. CDR3 loop: CASTGSTYEQYF. DNA of the CDR3: TGTGCCAGCACGGGGTCAACCTACGAGCAGTACTTC.

V and J are TRBV6-5 and TRBJ2-1; weak D call: TRBD2 (6 bases). The germline V gene encodes CDR1 MNHEY and CDR2 SVGAGI. The CDR3 runs to 14 residues. The ends were cut back, 5 bases at V and 8 bases at J, with 16 bases in the middle. CDR3 region: CASSEDTSGDEQFF. In DNA, the CDR3 is TGTGCCAGCAGTGAGGACACCTCGGGGGATGAGCAGTTCTTC.

The chain is built from TRBV6-6 and TRBJ2-5; D might be TRBD1 (6 bases). Between the trimmed V and J ends, which lost 6 bases and 0 bases, there was a span of 11 bases. The CDR3 covers 14 residues. CDR1 is MNHNY and CDR2 is SVGAGI in the germline V gene (reference sequence). This chain's CDR3 is CASRLGQNQETQYF. The CDR3 coding sequence is TGTGCCAGCAGGTTAGGACAGAACCAAGAGACCCAGTACTTC.

The table lists this clone with a count of one. This chain links TRBV28 with TRBJ1-1, with a weak D call TRBD1 (5 bases). The CDR3 extends over 22 amino acids. V gave up 6 bases and J gave up 1 base, with 36 bases separating them. Germline loops: CDR1 MDHEN, CDR2 SYDVKM. CDR3 in amino acids: CASSQRRFRDLSKGGRNTEAFF. The DNA for the CDR3 is TGTGCCAGCAGCCAGAGGAGATTCCGGGACCTAAGTAAGGGAGGGAGGAACACTGAAGCTTTCTTT.

This chain joins TRBV19 and TRBJ2-5, with D possibly called TRBD1 or TRBD2 (5 bases each). The germline CDR1 and CDR2 sequences are LNHDA and SQIVND (reference sequence). CDR3 length: 16 residues. Trimming took 2 bases from V and 2 from J, leaving 15 bases between them. CDR3 DNA: TGTGCCAGTAGTATACTAGGGACGGCTTATCAAGAGACCCAGTACTTC. Its protein product is CASSILGTAYQETQYF.

This chain uses TRBV7-9 with TRBJ1-1; tentative D call: TRBD1 (5 bases). Looked up from germline, CDR1 is SEHNR and CDR2 is FQNEAQ (reference sequence). The CDR3 extends over 13 amino acids. V lost 1 base to trimming and J lost 7 bases, with 10 bases between them. CDR3 nucleotide sequence: TGTGCCAGCAGCTTAGTGCAGGGCGTTGAAGCTTTCTTT. Translated: CASSLVQGVEAFF.